This T cell receptor beta chain was sequenced in a study of beta chain features in type 1 diabetes. Study summary: Examination of sorted cells across all samples involved over 95 million cells. Overall study findings and caveats: For Type 1 diabetes patients, all four CD4+ subsets carried TCRB CDR3s that were moderately but significantly shorter. Patients with type 1 diabetes carried fewer insertions and had more deletions at their VDJ junctions.

Expressed TCRB transcripts were sequenced because the isolated RNA had all been reverse transcribed beforehand. TCRdb keeps only in-frame clones here, not all; method: immunoSEQ multiplex PCR. The sample records more than 250,000 clones, around 20% being singletons. Every participating donor gave one draw, a heparinised blood sample averaging about 110 mL. V trimming: 1 base; J trimming: 6 bases; junction bases outside the gene matches: 2. The V gene's germline CDR1 is LNHNV and CDR2 YYDKDF (reference sequence). The CDR3 loop spans 14 amino acids. Notes on this clone: Its antigen is not identified.

This receptor was taken from a woman in her thirties or forties with type 1 diabetes. Sequenced sample: naive CD4+ T cells from blood. J is TRBJ2-7 and V is TRBV15; 11 bases line up with TRBD1. CDR3 loop: CATSRVGQGGEQYF. For the CDR3, the DNA is TGTGCCACCAGCAGAGTGGGACAGGGGGGCGAGCAGTACTTC. Full variable domain (missing parts from reference TRBV15 and TRBJ2-7): DAMVIQNPRYQVTQFGKPVTLSCSQTLNHNVMYWYQQKSSQAPKLLFHYYDKDFNNEADTPDNFQSRRPNTSFCFLDIRSPGLGDTAMYLCATSRVGQGGEQYFGPGTRLTVT.